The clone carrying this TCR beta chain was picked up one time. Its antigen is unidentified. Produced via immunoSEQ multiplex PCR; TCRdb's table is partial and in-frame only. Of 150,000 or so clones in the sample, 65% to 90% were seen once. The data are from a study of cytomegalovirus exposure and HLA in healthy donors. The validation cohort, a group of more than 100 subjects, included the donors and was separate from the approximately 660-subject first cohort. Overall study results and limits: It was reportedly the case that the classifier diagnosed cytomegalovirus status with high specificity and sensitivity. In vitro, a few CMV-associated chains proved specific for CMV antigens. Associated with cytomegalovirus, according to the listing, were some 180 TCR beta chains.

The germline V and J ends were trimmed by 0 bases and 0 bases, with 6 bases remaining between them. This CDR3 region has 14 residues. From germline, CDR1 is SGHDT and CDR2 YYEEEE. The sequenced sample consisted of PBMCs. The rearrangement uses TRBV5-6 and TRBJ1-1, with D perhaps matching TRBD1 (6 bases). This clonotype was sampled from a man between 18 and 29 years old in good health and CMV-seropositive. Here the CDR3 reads CASSLEGVNTEAFF. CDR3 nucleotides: TGTGCCAGCAGCTTGGAGGGGGTGAACACTGAAGCTTTCTTT.